Below, 26 T cell receptor beta chains from the same sample are listed, as sequenced in a study of cytomegalovirus exposure and HLA in healthy donors. Primers for the PCR totalled 60 Vbeta and 13 Jbeta. Sequencing used immunoSEQ multiplex PCR; TCRdb keeps in-frame clones, though not all of them. There are 100,000 to 150,000 clones in the sample; 81% occur only once, and about 1.8% lies in the top ten. The material sequenced was PBMCs. These receptors came from a young man in good health and CMV-seronegative.

This chain uses TRBV9 with TRBJ1-1; D is perhaps TRBD1 (6 bases). The CDR3 totals 13 residues. Between the trimmed V and J ends, which lost 0 bases and 3 bases, there was a span of 6 bases. The germline gives CDR1 SGDLS, CDR2 YYNGEE. The CDR3 region has the DNA TGTGCCAGCAGCGTAGACAGGGACACTGAAGCTTTCTTT. It translates to CASSVDRDTEAFF.

V and J are TRBV5-4 and TRBJ2-3; TRBD2 agrees at 10 bases. V lost 4 bases to trimming and J lost 3 bases; unmatched junction nucleotides: 5. Germline CDR1 and CDR2: SGHNT and YYREEE (reference sequence). The CDR3 contains 15 residues. CDR3 bases: TGTGCCAGCAGCACAGCGGGGGGGCGAACAGATACGCAGTATTTT. This codes for CASSTAGGRTDTQYF.

The V and J genes are TRBV27 and TRBJ2-7; D may be TRBD1 (5 bases). Germline CDR1 MNHEY, CDR2 SMNVEV (reference sequence). V dropped 5 bases and J dropped 4 bases, with 12 bases sitting between them. The CDR3 contains 13 residues. CDR3 residues: CASSRQMFYEQYF. CDR3 in DNA: TGTGCCAGCAGTAGACAGATGTTTTACGAGCAGTACTTC.

This chain uses TRBV9 with TRBJ2-7; TRBD2 agrees at 7 bases. The V gene's germline CDR1 is SGDLS and CDR2 YYNGEE. The trim removed 5 bases at V and 5 bases at J, leaving 10 bases unmatched. The CDR3 length is 14 residues. The CDR3 DNA sequence: TGTGCCAGCAGTCCCAGCGGGGCGCGGAACGAGCAGTACTTC. The encoded protein is CASSPSGARNEQYF.

This clone occurred a few times. The chain combines TRBV6-1 with TRBJ1-6, with TRBD1 matching 9 bases. Germline CDR1 reads MNHNS; CDR2 reads SASEGT. Unmatched junction bases numbered 6, after V lost 7 bases and J lost 8 bases. This CDR3 region has 14 residues. The CDR3 reads CASTRDRAYSPLHF. Written as DNA, the CDR3 is TGTGCCAGCACCCGGGACAGGGCTTATTCACCCCTCCACTTT.

The rearrangement links TRBV11-3 to TRBJ1-5; 10 nucleotides agree with TRBD1. V dropped 3 bases and J dropped 2; count of bases not matched to a gene: 10. CDR3 length: 18 residues. Germline V gene data show CDR1 as SGHNT and CDR2 as YENEEA. Here the CDR3 DNA reads TGTGCCAGCAGCTTGGGGACAGGGGACGTCCCGGGCAATCAGCCCCAGCATTTT. It yields the protein CASSLGTGDVPGNQPQHF.

The DNA for the CDR3 is TGTGCCAGCAGCTTCGGTGGACGCGCAGGGGTGGTCCTCTATGGCTACACCTTC. Amino acid sequence: CASSFGGRAGVVLYGYTF. J is TRBJ1-2 and V is TRBV5-6, with D possibly matching TRBD1 (6 bases). This CDR3 spans 18 amino acids. V shed 2 bases and J shed 4 bases, with 24 bases lying between them. CDR1 is SGHDT, CDR2 YYEEEE, per germline.

This chain uses TRBV7-9 with TRBJ1-5, with 8 bases that match TRBD1. The CDR3 sequence is 15 residues long. Trimming at V came to 2 bases and at J to 7 bases, leaving 7 bases not matched to a gene. CDR1 SEHNR and CDR2 FQNEAQ come from the germline V gene (reference sequence). The CDR3 region is CASSLSGTGLQPQHF. DNA of the CDR3: TGTGCCAGCAGCTTAAGTGGGACAGGTCTACAGCCCCAGCATTTT.

This clone was seen only a few times. The V and J genes are TRBV7-6 and TRBJ2-2; 7 bases line up with TRBD1. J was trimmed by 7 bases and V by 3 bases; bases with no gene match: 11. Per germline, CDR1 SGHVS and CDR2 FNYEAQ. This CDR3 comprises 16 residues. CDR3 in amino acids: CASSFSTGTAVGELFF. For the CDR3, the DNA is TGTGCCAGCAGCTTTTCAACCGGGACAGCGGTCGGGGAGCTGTTTTTT. Combining the CDR3 with reference TRBV7-6 and TRBJ2-2 gives the whole variable domain GAGVSQSPRYKVTKRGQDVALRCDPISGHVSLYWYRQALGQGPEFLTYFNYEAQQDKSGLPNDRFSAERPEGSISTLTIQRTEQRDSAMYRCASSFSTGTAVGELFFGEGSRLTVL.

The chain links TRBV20-1 to TRBJ1-1; tentative D call: TRBD1 (5 bases). CDR3 size: 11 residues. V lost 3 bases to trimming and J lost 6 bases, with 8 bases between them. Germline V CDR1 and CDR2: DFQATT, SNEGSKA (reference sequence). CDR3 sequence (DNA): TGCAGTGCTAGCCCAGGGCCTGAAGCTTTCTTT. Its protein product is CSASPGPEAFF.

The rearrangement uses TRBV19 and TRBJ1-1, with D unresolved. CDR1 and CDR2 (germline): LNHDA, SQIVND (reference sequence). This CDR3 comprises 13 residues. Trimming took off 3 bases at V and 0 bases at J, with 5 bases between the two ends. The CDR3 is CASSINLNTEAFF. CDR3 DNA sequence: TGTGCCAGTAGTATCAATTTGAACACTGAAGCTTTCTTT.

This rearrangement joins TRBV5-1 to TRBJ2-2; 9 bases map to TRBD2. The trim removed 3 bases at V and 2 bases at J, leaving 5 bases unmatched. Germline values: CDR1 SGHRS, CDR2 YFSETQ. The CDR3 runs 16 residues. CDR3 residues: CASSSRRGGNTGELFF. The CDR3 DNA sequence: TGCGCCAGCAGCTCCCGGCGGGGGGGCAACACCGGGGAGCTGTTTTTT.

This chain uses TRBV7-8 with TRBJ2-5; 8 nucleotides match TRBD1. Germline V lookup: CDR1 SGHVS, CDR2 FQNEAQ. CDR3 length equals 15 residues. The trim removed 5 bases at V and 4 bases at J, leaving 9 bases unmatched. The DNA of the CDR3 is TGTGCCAGCAGCGACCCACGACAGGGGATAGAGACCCAGTACTTC. Translating it yields CASSDPRQGIETQYF.

The genes are TRBV6-6 and TRBJ2-7; tentative D call: TRBD2 (6 bases). Between the trimmed V and J ends, which lost 10 bases and 5 bases, there was a span of 15 bases. The CDR3 is 12 amino acids. Germline V gives CDR1 MNHNY, CDR2 SVGAGI (reference sequence). CDR3 nucleotides: TGTGCCACCGGCGCAGGAGGGCACGAGCAGTACTTC. As protein: CATGAGGHEQYF.

V is TRBV13 and J is TRBJ2-2; 9 bases line up with TRBD1. V was pared by 7 bases and J by 5 bases, with 11 bases of the junction left unmatched. In germline, CDR1 is PRHDT, CDR2 FYEKMQ (reference sequence). This CDR3 is 16 amino acids long. This CDR3 is CASTRDRALGTGELFF. The CDR3 bases are TGTGCCAGCACAAGGGACAGGGCCCTAGGGACCGGGGAGCTGTTTTTT.

The V call is TRBV15, the J call TRBJ2-6; TRBD1 aligns across 11 bases. The CDR3 sequence is 19 residues long. The germline gives CDR1 LNHNV, CDR2 YYDKDF (reference sequence). With 3 bases clipped from V and 0 bases from J, the junction kept 7 bases outside the gene matches. The CDR3 loop reads CATSRVRGTGGSGANVLTF. CDR3 sequence (DNA): TGTGCCACCAGCAGGGTTCGGGGGACAGGGGGCTCTGGGGCCAACGTCCTGACTTTC.

This chain's CDR3 is CASSVYGTGAYNEQFF. The CDR3 DNA is TGTGCCAGCAGCGTATATGGGACAGGGGCTTACAATGAGCAGTTCTTC. The chain has TRBV9 and TRBJ2-1; 10 nucleotides match TRBD1. With V trimmed by 1 base and J by 4 bases, 5 bases remained unmatched. In germline, CDR1 is SGDLS, CDR2 YYNGEE. The CDR3 totals 16 residues.

This chain uses TRBV12-5 with TRBJ2-1; D gene ambiguous. The CDR3 contains 12 residues. Germline loops: CDR1 LGHNT, CDR2 FRNRAP. Trimming shortened V by 0 bases and J by 9 bases, and 6 bases separated the two germline ends. CDR3 nucleotide sequence: TGTGCTAGTGGTTTGGTACCGGGTGAGCAGTTCTTC. It codes for CASGLVPGEQFF. Full variable domain (rest looked up from reference TRBV12-5 and TRBJ2-1): DARVTQTPRHKVTEMGQEVTMRCQPILGHNTVFWYRQTMMQGLELLAYFRNRAPLDDSGMPKDRFSAEMPDATLATLKIQPSEPRDSAVYFCASGLVPGEQFFGPGTRLTVL.

The chain combines TRBV5-4 with TRBJ1-2, with 7 nucleotides matching TRBD1. J was trimmed by 1 base and V by 4 bases; bases with no gene match: 7. CDR3 length: 15 amino acids. Germline CDR1 is SGHNT and CDR2 is YYREEE (reference sequence). CDR3 coding DNA: TGTGCCAGCAGCCTGGGAGGGGGCTTTAACTATGGCTACACCTTC. Translating gives CASSLGGGFNYGYTF.

The V and J genes are TRBV5-4 and TRBJ1-1; D perhaps matches TRBD1 (6 bases). CDR1 is SGHNT and CDR2 is YYREEE in the germline V gene (reference sequence). V was trimmed by 4 bases and J by 4 bases, leaving 14 bases between them. The CDR3 length is 14 residues. The CDR3 protein is CASSVRGGSTEAFF. In DNA form, the CDR3 reads TGTGCCAGCAGCGTAAGAGGGGGAAGCACTGAAGCTTTCTTT.

The chain has TRBV2 and TRBJ1-2; D gene uncertain. Germline assignment: CDR1 SNHLY and CDR2 FYNNEI. This CDR3 region has 13 residues. The V end was cut by 10 bases, the J end by 2 bases, with 14 bases between. DNA of the CDR3: TGTGCCACAGAGGAGAGTGGGAACTATGGCTACACCTTC. As protein: CATEESGNYGYTF.

The rearrangement joins TRBV5-5 to TRBJ2-7, with 10 positions matching TRBD1. J lost 8 bases, V lost 4 bases, and 12 bases had no gene match. The CDR3 runs 15 residues. Germline CDR1 SGHKS, CDR2 YYEKEE (reference sequence). The CDR3 loop is CASSRSGDRGLKQYF. CDR3 sequence (DNA): TGTGCCAGCAGCCGTTCCGGCGACAGGGGGCTCAAGCAGTACTTC.

This chain connects TRBV4-1 to TRBJ2-7, with TRBD2 as a possible D gene (7 bases). V was clipped by 3 bases and J by 9 bases, with 18 bases between them. Germline assignment: CDR1 MGHRA and CDR2 YSYEKL. This CDR3 is 14 amino acids long. CDR3 DNA sequence: TGCGCCAGCAGCCAGGGCCTTGGGGGGGCGCCGCAGTACTTC. Encoded protein: CASSQGLGGAPQYF.

V gene TRBV5-6 combines with J gene TRBJ2-5; 11 bases match TRBD1. Germline V lookup: CDR1 SGHDT, CDR2 YYEEEE. The ends lost 4 bases at V and 11 bases at J; junction bases unmatched: 7. This CDR3 has 13 amino acids. CDR3 region: CASSADRGLEQYF. The DNA for the CDR3 is TGTGCCAGCAGCGCGGACAGGGGGCTTGAGCAGTACTTC.

The gene calls are TRBV4-1 and TRBJ1-5; a possible D gene is TRBD1 (5 bases). V shed 4 bases and J shed 4 bases, with 20 bases lying between them. The germline V gene has CDR1 MGHRA and CDR2 YSYEKL. The CDR3 totals 17 residues. The CDR3 spells CASSPSSQVSGNQPQHF. The CDR3 DNA reads as TGCGCCAGCAGCCCTAGTTCCCAGGTTTCAGGGAATCAGCCCCAGCATTTT.

The chain has TRBV19 and TRBJ1-5, with 12 bases matching TRBD1. This CDR3 has 18 amino acids. The trim removed 5 bases at V and 0 bases at J, leaving 8 bases unmatched. Germline-derived CDR1 and CDR2 are LNHDA and SQIVND (reference sequence). The CDR3 region is CASSSGQGAFYSNQPQHF. The DNA of the CDR3 is TGTGCCAGTAGTTCGGGACAGGGGGCGTTTTATAGCAATCAGCCCCAGCATTTT.